This T cell receptor (beta chain) was obtained from a study of blood T cell repertoires in COVID-19. Study overall: Researchers got acute and convalescent COVID-19 samples from the United States, Italy and Spain.

The CDR3 extends over 13 amino acids. Germline CDR1 reads SNHLY; CDR2 reads FYNNEI. J lost 5 bases, V lost 8 bases, and 6 bases had no gene match. This clone was detected once. Repertoires were generated with immunoSEQ multiplex PCR, while TCRdb's copy carries only in-frame clones and drops some. The table shows about 140,000 clones, with approximately 80% occurring only once. Those designated as exposed participants met a COVID-19 case within 2 weeks before study entry. The gene calls are TRBV2 and TRBJ1-2, with TRBD1 matching over 9 bases. Material: PBMCs or T cells enriched from blood (not recorded which). The sequence was obtained from a woman between 18 and 29 years old who had been exposed to COVID-19. CDR3 amino acids: CASRDRVGYGYTF. The CDR3 DNA is TGTGCCAGCCGGGACAGGGTCGGTTATGGCTACACCTTC.